One sample yielded the 20 T cell receptor beta chains listed below, sequenced in a study of blood T cells in healthy people across ages. A J-beta primer mix and a sample-barcoded 5' primer were used in a second PCR of roughly 7 to 12 cycles. TCRdb fed the 5' RACE reads into MiXCR, producing one record per CDR3 protein. The sample has 1.4 million to 1.5 million distinct CDR3 sequences, roughly 45% seen once. Sequenced: blood. The receptors derive from a woman younger than 30 in good health.

This chain links TRBV4-2 with TRBJ2-1; TRBD2 matches at 10 bases. The CDR3 consists of 17 residues. CDR1 LGHNA and CDR2 YNFKEQ come from the germline V gene. The V segment lost 0 bases and the J segment 3 bases; nucleotides outside the gene matches: 5. CDR3 nucleotides: TGTGCCAGCAGCCAAGAACCCACTAGCGGGATCTACAATGAGCAGTTCTTC. Protein product: CASSQEPTSGIYNEQFF.

The gene calls are TRBV27 and TRBJ2-3; no reliable D call. Germline CDR1 reads MNHEY; CDR2 reads SMNVEV (reference sequence). CDR3 size: 14 residues. The V end lost 7 bases, the J end lost 0 bases, and 11 bases lay between the germline ends. CDR3 nucleotides: TGTGCCAGCATGGGTGGGCGGAGCACAGATACGCAGTATTTT. It translates to CASMGGRSTDTQYF.

This chain connects TRBV7-8 to TRBJ2-5; TRBD2 matches at 8 bases. Germline assignment: CDR1 SGHVS and CDR2 FQNEAQ. The V and J ends lost 4 bases and 3 bases, in that order; junction bases with no gene match: 7. This CDR3 is 15 amino acids long. CDR3 loop: CASSWGLVLEETQYF. CDR3 nucleotides: TGTGCCAGCAGCTGGGGACTAGTCCTCGAAGAGACCCAGTACTTC.

This chain joins TRBV12-3 or TRBV12-4 and TRBJ2-1; D gene unclear. V lost 8 bases to trimming and J lost 1 base, with 18 bases between them. The CDR3 has 16 residues. The CDR3 DNA reads TGTGCCAGCTGGAGAATGGGGTTTTTATCCTACAATGAGCAGTTCTTC. Translating it yields CASWRMGFLSYNEQFF.

The CDR3, as DNA: TGTGCCAGCAGCGGGACCCACTCCTACGAGCAGTACTTC. Encoded protein: CASSGTHSYEQYF. V and J are TRBV9 and TRBJ2-7; D gene ambiguous. Germline-derived CDR1 and CDR2 are SGDLS and YYNGEE. V was pared by 3 bases and J by 0 bases, with 7 bases between. The CDR3 is 13 residues long.

The sample holds one count of this clonotype. The chain carries TRBV29-1 and TRBJ1-1; TRBD1 matches 8 bases. The CDR3 extends over 13 amino acids. Germline-derived CDR1 and CDR2 are SQVTM and ANQGSEA. After removal of 6 bases from V and 1 base from J, the junction contained 4 bases not matched to a gene. CDR3 bases: TGCAGCGTAGGGACAGGACCGAACACTGAAGCTTTCTTT. As protein: CSVGTGPNTEAFF.

V and J are TRBV19 and TRBJ2-1, with D hard to call. Trimming pared 7 bases from V and 7 bases from J, leaving 14 bases between. Germline V CDR1 and CDR2: LNHDA, SQIVND (reference sequence). The CDR3 is 13 amino acids. The CDR3: CASTPRAGNEQFF. CDR3 nucleotide sequence: TGTGCCAGTACCCCAAGGGCTGGTAATGAGCAGTTCTTC.

The chain couples TRBV7-9 to TRBJ2-7; 8 nucleotides agree with TRBD1. The V and J ends lost 3 bases and 10 bases, in that order; junction bases with no gene match: 5. The CDR3 is 12 residues long. CDR1 and CDR2 (germline): SEHNR, FQNEAQ (reference sequence). The CDR3, as DNA: TGTGCCAGCAGCTTGGGACAGGTAGCCCAGTACTTC. This encodes CASSLGQVAQYF.

The chain joins TRBV7-9 to TRBJ2-3, with a possible D match to TRBD1 (6 bases). V was trimmed by 6 bases and J by 5 bases, leaving 18 bases between them. This CDR3 spans 15 amino acids. Per the germline V gene, CDR1 is SEHNR and CDR2 is FQNEAQ (reference sequence). Here the CDR3 DNA reads TGTGCCAGCAGTCCAACCCCAGGGGCCAGAGATACGCAGTATTTT. It specifies CASSPTPGARDTQYF. The full variable domain, with the rest looked up from reference TRBV7-9 and TRBJ2-3, is DTGVSQNPRHKITKRGQNVTFRCDPISEHNRLYWYRQTLGQGPEFLTYFQNEAQLEKSRLLSDRFSAERPKGSFSTLEIQRTEQGDSAMYLCASSPTPGARDTQYFGPGTRLTVL.

Only a few counts were recorded for this clonotype. This chain joins TRBV10-3 and TRBJ2-7; tentative D call: TRBD2 (6 bases). Trimming shortened V by 0 bases and J by 0 bases, and 12 bases separated the two germline ends. Germline assignment: CDR1 ENHRY and CDR2 SYGVKD. The CDR3 is made up of 16 amino acids. The DNA of the CDR3 is TGTGCCATCAGTGAGTCGGGTGCGGGGAGCTCCTACGAGCAGTACTTC. This codes for CAISESGAGSSYEQYF.

The chain is built from TRBV27 and TRBJ2-5; D call uncertain. The better agreement between TRBJ2-7 and the DNA end casts doubt on the J call. Germline CDR1 reads MNHEY; CDR2 reads SMNVEV (reference sequence). This CDR3 spans 13 amino acids. CDR3 DNA sequence: TGTGCCAGCAGTCGGACGCAGCCGCTCGAGCAGTACTTC. This gives the protein CASSRTQPLEQYF.

With respect to this clonotype: A read error is possible here, since a much larger clone lies one base away. The rearrangement links TRBV16 to TRBJ2-7; the D is unclear. CDR1 and CDR2 (germline): KGHSY, FQNENV. The CDR3 is 12 residues long. As DNA, the CDR3 is TGTGCCAGCAGCCGCCTCCGAGACGAGCGGTACTTC. It translates to CASSRLRDERYF.

This clonotype was seen a handful of times. This chain links TRBV29-1 with TRBJ2-1, with 9 positions matching TRBD2. V lost 5 bases to trimming and J lost 15 bases; unmatched junction nucleotides: 14. The CDR3 is made up of 13 amino acids. Germline lookup yields CDR1 SQVTM and CDR2 ANQGSEA. This CDR3 is CSVSSSIAGVSFF. CDR3 in DNA: TGCAGCGTTTCTTCCAGCATAGCGGGAGTGTCGTTCTTC.

The chain carries TRBV3-1 and TRBJ1-5; D is unresolved. V was shortened by 3 bases and J by 0 bases, with 9 bases between the two germline ends. In germline, CDR1 is LGHDT, CDR2 YNNKEL (reference sequence). The CDR3 is made up of 15 amino acids. The CDR3 sequence is CASSHGLNSNQPQHF. The DNA of the CDR3 is TGTGCCAGCAGCCACGGACTTAATAGCAATCAGCCCCAGCATTTT.

This chain uses TRBV20-1 with TRBJ2-5, with D maybe TRBD2 (5 bases). The V gene's germline CDR1 is DFQATT and CDR2 SNEGSKA (reference sequence). CDR3 length: 15 amino acids. With 3 bases removed from V and 1 base from J, the gap between germline ends came to 15 bases. The CDR3 nucleotides read TGCAGTGCTAGCGGGGTTGCGAGGATCCAAGAGACCCAGTACTTC. Its translation is CSASGVARIQETQYF.

This chain uses TRBV27 with TRBJ2-7; 9 positions agree with TRBD2. This CDR3 has 17 amino acids. The trim removed 2 bases at V and 6 bases at J, leaving 14 bases unmatched. Per the germline V gene, CDR1 is MNHEY and CDR2 is SMNVEV (reference sequence). The CDR3 DNA follows: TGTGCCAGCAGTTTAGTCCCCCCCGGCGGGGGGGCAAGCGAGCAGTACTTC. It translates to CASSLVPPGGGASEQYF.

This clonotype was observed a handful of times. The gene calls are TRBV6-5 and TRBJ2-4; D is ambiguous. Germline V gene data show CDR1 as MNHEY and CDR2 as SVGAGI. The CDR3 extends over 14 amino acids. The V gene lost 6 bases and the J gene lost 5 bases, with 14 bases spanning the gap. Here the CDR3 reads CASSLDGTQNIQYF. The CDR3 nucleotides read TGTGCCAGCAGCTTAGACGGAACCCAAAACATTCAGTACTTC.

The chain combines TRBV10-3 with TRBJ2-7; TRBD1 agrees at 8 bases. This CDR3 is built from 14 residues. Per the germline V gene, CDR1 is ENHRY and CDR2 is SYGVKD. The ends lost 7 bases at V and 0 bases at J; junction bases unmatched: 5. The CDR3: CAITPGQDSYEQYF. For the CDR3, the DNA is TGTGCCATCACCCCGGGACAGGACTCCTACGAGCAGTACTTC.

This clonotype was seen a handful of times. The chain recombines TRBV5-6 with TRBJ2-4, with D possibly TRBD1 on 6 matching bases. Germline V gene lookup returns CDR1 SGHDT and CDR2 YYEEEE. Trimming took 0 bases from V and 4 from J, leaving 8 bases between them. The CDR3 has 14 residues. The CDR3 region is CASSLGDIKNIQYF. The CDR3 nucleotides are TGTGCCAGCAGCTTGGGGGACATTAAAAACATTCAGTACTTC.

The V and J genes are TRBV2 and TRBJ1-5; 11 bases fit TRBD1. J was trimmed by 2 bases and V by 6 bases; bases with no gene match: 6. Germline V gives CDR1 SNHLY, CDR2 FYNNEI. The CDR3 is made up of 16 amino acids. CDR3 in amino acids: CASRGGTGGGNQPQHF. In DNA, the CDR3 is TGTGCCAGCAGGGGGGGGACAGGGGGTGGCAATCAGCCCCAGCATTTT.